The clone carrying this T cell receptor beta chain was counted many times. Each CDR3 protein gets one entry after TCRdb re-called the RACE reads with MiXCR. The sample contains about 84,000 distinct CDR3 sequences, approximately 10% of which appear only once. The data were taken from a study of human T cells and chemical hapten exposure. Study at large: Sensitization used 2% DPC on around 2 cm by around 2 cm upper inner arm skin. While the approximately 23-week study was under way, patients received diphenylcyclopropenone on the scalp every week.

Time point specified: patch test 2, 6 weeks after DPC sensitization. This sample's treatment: therapeutic diphenylcyclopropenone sensitization with weekly scalp DPC. Germline CDR1 is MNHNS and CDR2 is SASEGT. Trimming pared 2 bases from V and 5 bases from J, leaving 19 bases between. The CDR3 length is 16 residues. The TCR was taken from a woman aged 25 to 39 with alopecia areata. Some clones in this sample may be carry-over from other donors' samples. Specimen: whole blood, collected in connection with sensitization to the hapten diphenylcyclopropenone (DPC). The chain uses TRBV6-1 and TRBJ2-7; possibly TRBD2 for D (7 bases). The CDR3 protein is CASSERGDYAVDEQYF. DNA of the CDR3: TGTGCCAGCAGTGAAAGGGGGGACTACGCTGTGGACGAGCAGTACTTC.